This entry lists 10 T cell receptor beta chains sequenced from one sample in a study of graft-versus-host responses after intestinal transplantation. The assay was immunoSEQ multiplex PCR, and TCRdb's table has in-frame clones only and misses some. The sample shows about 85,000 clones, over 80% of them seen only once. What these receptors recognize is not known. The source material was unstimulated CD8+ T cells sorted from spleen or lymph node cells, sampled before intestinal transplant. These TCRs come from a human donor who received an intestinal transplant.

The DNA for the CDR3 is TGTGCCAGCAGCAGTACCTACAATGAGCAGTTCTTC. The encoded protein is CASSSTYNEQFF. The chain recombines TRBV9 with TRBJ2-1; D call uncertain. This CDR3 comprises 12 residues. Germline CDR1 and CDR2: SGDLS and YYNGEE. Trimming left V 4 bases short and J 2 bases short, with 4 bases between.

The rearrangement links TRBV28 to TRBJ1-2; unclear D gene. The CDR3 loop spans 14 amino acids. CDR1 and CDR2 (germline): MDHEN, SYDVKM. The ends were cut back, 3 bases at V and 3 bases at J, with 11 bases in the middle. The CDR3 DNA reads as TGTGCCAGCAGTTTTTGGCCCAAGGACTATGGCTACACCTTC. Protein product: CASSFWPKDYGYTF.

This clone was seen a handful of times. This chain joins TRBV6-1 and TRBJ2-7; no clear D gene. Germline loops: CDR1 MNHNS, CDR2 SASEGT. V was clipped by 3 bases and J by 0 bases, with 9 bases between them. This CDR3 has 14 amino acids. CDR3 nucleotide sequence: TGTGCCAGCAGTGAGTGGGTCTTCTCCTACGAGCAGTACTTC. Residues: CASSEWVFSYEQYF.

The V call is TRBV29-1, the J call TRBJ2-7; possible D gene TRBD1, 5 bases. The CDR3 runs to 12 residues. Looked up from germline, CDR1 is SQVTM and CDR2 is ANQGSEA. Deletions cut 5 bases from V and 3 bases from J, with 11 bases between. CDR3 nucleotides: TGCAGCGTTCAGGGTTGGCTCTACGAGCAGTACTTC. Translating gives CSVQGWLYEQYF.

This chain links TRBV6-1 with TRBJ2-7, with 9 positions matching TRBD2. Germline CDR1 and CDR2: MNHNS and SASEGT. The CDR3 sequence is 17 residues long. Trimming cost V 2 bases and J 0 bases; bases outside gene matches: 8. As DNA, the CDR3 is TGTGCCAGCAGTGAATTCCCCATAGCGGGGGTCTCCTACGAGCAGTACTTC. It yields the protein CASSEFPIAGVSYEQYF.

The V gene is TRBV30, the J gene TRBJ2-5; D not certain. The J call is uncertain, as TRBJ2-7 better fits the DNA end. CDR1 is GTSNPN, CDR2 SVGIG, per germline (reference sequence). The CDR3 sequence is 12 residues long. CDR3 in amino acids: CAWSVLGYEQYF. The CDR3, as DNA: TGTGCCTGGAGTGTACTGGGATACGAGCAGTACTTC.

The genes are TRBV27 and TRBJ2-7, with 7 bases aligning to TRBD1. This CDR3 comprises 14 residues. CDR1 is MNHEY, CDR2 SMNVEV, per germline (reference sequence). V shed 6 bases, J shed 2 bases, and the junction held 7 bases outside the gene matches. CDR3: CASRTPGQTYEQYF. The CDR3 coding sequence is TGTGCCAGCAGGACTCCGGGACAGACCTACGAGCAGTACTTC.

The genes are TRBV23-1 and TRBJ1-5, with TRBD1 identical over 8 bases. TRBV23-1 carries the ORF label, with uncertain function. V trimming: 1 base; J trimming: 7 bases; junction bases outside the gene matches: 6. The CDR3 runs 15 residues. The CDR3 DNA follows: TGCGCCAGCAGTCAATGGACAGGGTTGGGGCAGCCCCAGCATTTT. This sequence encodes CASSQWTGLGQPQHF.

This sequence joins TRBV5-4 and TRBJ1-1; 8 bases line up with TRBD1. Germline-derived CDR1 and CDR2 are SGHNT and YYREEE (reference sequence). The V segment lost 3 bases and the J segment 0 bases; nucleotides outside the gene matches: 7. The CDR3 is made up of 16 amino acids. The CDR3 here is CASSYRTGPMNTEAFF. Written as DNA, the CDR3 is TGTGCCAGCAGCTATCGGACAGGGCCCATGAACACTGAAGCTTTCTTT.

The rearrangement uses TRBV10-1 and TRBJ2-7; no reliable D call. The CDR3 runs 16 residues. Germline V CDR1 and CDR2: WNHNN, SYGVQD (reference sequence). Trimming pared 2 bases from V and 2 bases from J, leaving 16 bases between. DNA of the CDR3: TGCGCCAGCAGTGAGCAGTTCCAGGCCCCTACCTACGAGCAGTACTTC. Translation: CASSEQFQAPTYEQYF.